Listed below are T cell receptor beta chains from one sample, sequenced in a study of blood T cell repertoires in COVID-19. The data were produced by immunoSEQ multiplex PCR, yet TCRdb's version contains in-frame clones alone and is incomplete. The repertoire holds 100,000 to 150,000 clones, around 89% seen once, with roughly 18% in the top ten. The sequenced sample consisted of peripheral blood. The receptors were gathered from a man in his fifties with active or convalescent COVID-19. Each CDR3 is given with its conserved first and last residue. A clone size is listed for some rows: how often the clone was seen (once, few, many), or a class if it is expanded.

size: NA; V: TRBV19; CDR3: CASSGGGQLNQPQHF
size: NA; V: TRBV30; CDR3: CAWSPAGGKYSGDTQYF
size: NA; V: TRBV4-2; CDR3: CASSLSGAGDNEQFF
size: NA; V: TRBV24-1; CDR3: CATSPGDTGELFF
size: NA; V: TRBV28; CDR3: CASSPGLAAGNEQFF
size: NA; V: TRBV19; CDR3: CASSDRGRQPQHF
size: NA; V: TRBV30; CDR3: CAWSTGAYGYTF
size: NA; V: TRBV3-1/TRBV3-2; CDR3: CASSQATGGVPSGYTF
size: NA; V: TRBV3-1/TRBV3-2; CDR3: CASSQVRGLAGVRTGELFF
size: NA; V: TRBV4-2; CDR3: CASSQEPGQGTGELFF
size: NA; V: TRBV6-5; CDR3: CASTPGLGQPQHF
size: once; V: TRBV30; CDR3: CAFQQGGYTF
size: NA; V: TRBV6-5; CDR3: CASRLTGAYQPQHF
size: NA; V: TRBV4-3; CDR3: CASSLRLAANNEQFF
size: NA; V: TRBV5-4; CDR3: CASSRKDRNTNEKLFF
size: NA; V: TRBV7-2; CDR3: CASSLDTSTDTQYF
size: NA; V: TRBV10-3; CDR3: CAISESGTSGRGHEQYF
size: once; V: TRBV9; CDR3: CASSETSGVEETQYF
size: NA; V: TRBV5-1; CDR3: CASSLWGGDTQYF
size: NA; V: TRBV19; CDR3: CASSIIVSQPQHF
size: NA; V: TRBV6-5; CDR3: CASVGQEFSNYGYTF
size: NA; V: TRBV21-1; CDR3: CASSNSGVYNEQFF
size: NA; V: TRBV27; CDR3: CASTPVTGTMNTEAFF
size: once; V: TRBV28; CDR3: CASSRGVFRGEKLFF
size: NA; V: TRBV5-1; CDR3: CASSLELRASGREDTQYF